This TCR beta chain originates from a study of blood T cell repertoires in COVID-19. Profiled with immunoSEQ multiplex PCR; TCRdb holds only in-frame clones, not every one. The repertoire has 95,000 to 150,000 clones, around 90% of them found once; the top ten carry 0.88%. Germline loops: CDR1 SGHKS, CDR2 YYEKEE (reference sequence). The CDR3 length is 16 residues. Trimming at V came to 4 bases and at J to 9 bases, leaving 16 bases not matched to a gene. The V and J genes are TRBV5-5 and TRBJ2-4, with TRBD2 matching over 7 bases. Material for sequencing was peripheral blood. The receptor's source is a woman in her fifties or sixties with active or convalescent COVID-19. CDR3 loop: CASSRNDGRSLGIQYF. CDR3 DNA: TGTGCCAGCAGCCGGAATGACGGGAGGTCTCTTGGCATTCAGTACTTC.